A single sample gave rise to the 21 T cell receptor beta chains below, sequenced in a study of blood T cell repertoires in COVID-19. Sequencing used immunoSEQ multiplex PCR; TCRdb keeps in-frame clones, though not all of them. The sample records about 200,000 clones, 80% to 85% being singletons. Input material: PBMCs or T cells enriched from blood (not recorded which). The source of these receptors is a woman between 50 and 59 years old with acute COVID-19.

This chain links TRBV19 with TRBJ1-1; D might be TRBD1 (6 bases). Germline lookup yields CDR1 LNHDA and CDR2 SQIVND (reference sequence). Deletions cut 3 bases from V and 2 bases from J, with 25 bases between. The length of the CDR3 is 19 residues. CDR3 protein: CASSIILRTVSLFNTEAFF. Written as DNA, the CDR3 is TGTGCCAGTAGTATCATACTACGGACAGTCAGCTTATTTAACACTGAAGCTTTCTTT.

This chain links TRBV7-2 with TRBJ2-5; 11 nucleotides align to TRBD1. Germline assignment: CDR1 SGHTA and CDR2 FQGNSA. The CDR3 has 17 residues. V dropped 5 bases and J dropped 5; count of bases not matched to a gene: 13. In nucleotides, the CDR3 is TGTGCCAGCAGCCCCGCGGGACAGGGGGGGTCAAAGGAGACCCAGTACTTC. Translation: CASSPAGQGGSKETQYF.

This clone was seen only once. V is TRBV5-1 and J is TRBJ2-2; possibly TRBD1 for D (5 bases). Trimming stripped 4 bases from V and 0 bases from J, with 10 bases between. CDR1 SGHRS and CDR2 YFSETQ come from the germline V gene. The CDR3 loop spans 15 amino acids. CDR3 in amino acids: CASSLTDPNTGELFF. CDR3 bases: TGCGCCAGCAGCCTGACAGATCCGAACACCGGGGAGCTGTTTTTT.

This chain links TRBV7-2 with TRBJ1-2, with a tentative D call TRBD1 (6 bases). This CDR3 has 14 amino acids. V gave up 0 bases and J gave up 4 bases, with 9 bases separating them. CDR1 is SGHTA, CDR2 FQGNSA, per germline. The CDR3 bases are TGTGCCAGCAGCTTAGCGTCCAGGGGCTATGGCTACACCTTC. Protein: CASSLASRGYGYTF.

The V call is TRBV7-6, the J call TRBJ2-7; 7 nucleotides agree with TRBD1. Trimming cost V 1 base and J 4 bases; bases outside gene matches: 13. Germline CDR1 reads SGHVS; CDR2 reads FNYEAQ. The CDR3 length is 17 residues. The CDR3 DNA reads as TGTGCCAGCAGCTTAGGGATAGGGACAGATACCCTTTACGAGCAGTACTTC. This sequence encodes CASSLGIGTDTLYEQYF.

The gene calls are TRBV24-1 and TRBJ2-7, with D perhaps matching TRBD1 (6 bases). Trimming stripped 5 bases from V and 5 bases from J, with 15 bases between. CDR3 length equals 14 residues. Looked up from germline, CDR1 is KGHDR and CDR2 is SFDVKD. The CDR3 reads CATSVSGALNEQYF. For the CDR3, the DNA is TGTGCCACCAGTGTTTCAGGGGCGCTCAACGAGCAGTACTTC.

The chain combines TRBV5-1 with TRBJ1-2; 7 bases agree with TRBD1. Trimming took 4 bases from V and 0 from J; bases not matched to a gene: 3. The CDR3 covers 14 residues. From germline, CDR1 is SGHRS and CDR2 YFSETQ. This chain's CDR3 is CASSATGPNYGYTF. The CDR3 coding sequence is TGCGCCAGCAGCGCGACAGGGCCTAACTATGGCTACACCTTC.

V usage is TRBV4-3 and J usage is TRBJ1-4, with TRBD1 matching over 7 bases. J gave up 5 bases and V 4 bases, and 7 bases lay outside the gene matches. CDR1 is LGHNA, CDR2 YSLEER, per germline. This CDR3 is 15 amino acids long. CDR3 in amino acids: CASSPAGTANEKLFF. The CDR3 nucleotides are TGCGCCAGCAGCCCAGCCGGGACAGCAAATGAAAAACTGTTTTTT.

The V call is TRBV12-3 or TRBV12-4, the J call TRBJ2-7; D unresolved. This CDR3 comprises 13 residues. Trimming shortened V by 5 bases and J by 6 bases, and 14 bases separated the two germline ends. The CDR3 region is CASSQALRPEQYF. The CDR3 region has the DNA TGTGCCAGCAGTCAGGCCCTTAGGCCCGAGCAGTACTTC.

This clone showed up just once. The chain combines TRBV4-1 with TRBJ2-1; 11 bases agree with TRBD2. Germline values: CDR1 MGHRA, CDR2 YSYEKL. The CDR3 extends over 16 amino acids. Trimming took 4 bases from V and 7 from J; bases not matched to a gene: 9. The CDR3 DNA is TGCGCCAGCAGCCCAGACCCTAGCGGGGGGAGGAATGAGCAGTTCTTC. Its translation: CASSPDPSGGRNEQFF.

J is TRBJ1-3 and V is TRBV11-2; possibly TRBD1 for D (6 bases). V shed 7 bases and J shed 0 bases, with 13 bases lying between them. CDR3 length: 15 amino acids. The germline gives CDR1 SGHAT, CDR2 FQNNGV. The CDR3 loop reads CASTPGQFSGNTIYF. Here the CDR3 DNA reads TGTGCCAGCACCCCGGGACAATTCTCTGGAAACACCATATATTTT.

The table lists this clone with a count of one. The chain links TRBV28 to TRBJ1-3; D is uncertain. The germline V and J ends were trimmed by 5 bases and 2 bases, with 7 bases remaining between them. This CDR3 has 13 amino acids. Looked up from germline, CDR1 is MDHEN and CDR2 is SYDVKM. The CDR3 spells CASSHDTGNTIYF. The CDR3 DNA sequence: TGTGCCAGCAGTCACGACACTGGAAACACCATATATTTT.

The chain recombines TRBV24-1 with TRBJ1-2; possibly TRBD1 for D (6 bases). This CDR3 spans 16 amino acids. V dropped 3 bases and J dropped 8 bases, with 21 bases sitting between them. Germline V lookup: CDR1 KGHDR, CDR2 SFDVKD. CDR3 DNA: TGTGCCACCAGTGATCGGATCACAGGGAATTTTGGAGGCTACACCTTC. Amino acid sequence: CATSDRITGNFGGYTF.

V is TRBV6-6 and J is TRBJ1-5; a weak D match, TRBD1 (5 bases). Germline lookup yields CDR1 MNHNY and CDR2 SVGAGI (reference sequence). V lost 2 bases and J lost 3, with 8 bases in between. The length of the CDR3 is 14 residues. CDR3 DNA sequence: TGTGCCAGCAGTTACACAGGTGTCAATCAGCCCCAGCATTTT. The encoded protein is CASSYTGVNQPQHF.

The rearrangement joins TRBV7-2 to TRBJ2-7; 8 positions agree with TRBD2. The CDR3 is made up of 18 amino acids. CDR1 and CDR2 (germline): SGHTA, FQGNSA. The V and J ends lost 1 base and 3 bases, in that order; junction bases with no gene match: 14. The CDR3 DNA reads as TGTGCCAGCAGCTTAGAAGGCTGGGTCGGGGGGGTATTCTACGAGCAGTACTTC. This sequence encodes CASSLEGWVGGVFYEQYF.

The chain couples TRBV5-5 to TRBJ1-1, with D maybe TRBD1 (5 bases). Trimming stripped 4 bases from V and 0 bases from J, with 10 bases between. The CDR3 has 14 residues. Germline CDR1 and CDR2: SGHKS and YYEKEE (reference sequence). CDR3: CASSETVMNTEAFF. CDR3 in DNA: TGTGCCAGCAGCGAGACAGTTATGAACACTGAAGCTTTCTTT. Drawing the rest from reference TRBV5-5 and TRBJ1-1, the complete variable domain is DAGVTQSPTHLIKTRGQQVTLRCSPISGHKSVSWYQQVLGQGPQFIFQYYEKEERGRGNFPDRFSARQFPNYSSELNVNALLLGDSALYLCASSETVMNTEAFFGQGTRLTVV.

The chain recombines TRBV18 with TRBJ2-1; the D gene is possibly TRBD1 (5 bases). V dropped 4 bases and J dropped 9 bases, with 19 bases sitting between them. The germline V gene encodes CDR1 KGHSH and CDR2 LQKENI. The CDR3 runs 15 residues. CDR3 DNA: TGTGCCAGCTCACGAACCTTAGCAGGGTCCGGTGAGCAGTTCTTC. Amino acids: CASSRTLAGSGEQFF.

The V gene is TRBV19, the J gene TRBJ2-1, with 8 bases aligning to TRBD2. This CDR3 is 12 amino acids long. After removal of 7 bases from V and 5 bases from J, the junction contained 1 base not matched to a gene. Germline lookup yields CDR1 LNHDA and CDR2 SQIVND (reference sequence). Written as DNA, the CDR3 is TGTGCCAGTATAGCGGGGCACAATGAGCAGTTCTTC. It codes for CASIAGHNEQFF.

The gene calls are TRBV3-1 (or the pseudogene TRBV3-2) and TRBJ2-1; 8 positions agree with TRBD2. Germline V gene lookup returns CDR1 LGHDT and CDR2 YNNKEL (reference sequence). The CDR3 covers 18 residues. V shed 1 base and J 9 bases; nucleotides not matched to a gene: 17. The CDR3: CASSQVTVAYSGAGEQFF. Here the CDR3 DNA reads TGTGCCAGCAGCCAAGTAACGGTTGCTTATAGCGGGGCAGGTGAGCAGTTCTTC.

The chain combines TRBV28 with TRBJ1-1, with D possibly TRBD1 on 6 matching bases. The CDR3 consists of 15 residues. V was pared by 6 bases and J by 1 base, with 15 bases between. Germline CDR1 is MDHEN and CDR2 is SYDVKM. CDR3 bases: TGTGCCAGCAGCAAGGGGGGGGCAAGGAACACTGAAGCTTTCTTT. Translation gives CASSKGGARNTEAFF.

The chain has TRBV29-1 and TRBJ2-5; 8 bases match TRBD1. Germline V gene lookup returns CDR1 SQVTM and CDR2 ANQGSEA. The CDR3 contains 13 residues. Unmatched junction bases numbered 7, after V lost 3 bases and J lost 7 bases. The CDR3 bases are TGCAGCGTTGACAGGGGGCGCGTCTCGACCCAGTACTTC. Translation: CSVDRGRVSTQYF.